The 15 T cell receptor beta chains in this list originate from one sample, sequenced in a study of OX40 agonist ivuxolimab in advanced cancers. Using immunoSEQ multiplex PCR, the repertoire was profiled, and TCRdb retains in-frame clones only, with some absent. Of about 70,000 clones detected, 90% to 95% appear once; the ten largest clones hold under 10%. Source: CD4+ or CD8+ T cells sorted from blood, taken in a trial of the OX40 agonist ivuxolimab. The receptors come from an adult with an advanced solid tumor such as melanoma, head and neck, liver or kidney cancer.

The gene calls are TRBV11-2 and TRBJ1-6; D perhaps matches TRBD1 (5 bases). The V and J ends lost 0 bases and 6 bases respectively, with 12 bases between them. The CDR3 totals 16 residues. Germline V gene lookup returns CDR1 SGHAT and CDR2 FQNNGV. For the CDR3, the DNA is TGTGCCAGCAGCTTAGATCGAGGGGTCATTAATTCACCCCTCCACTTT. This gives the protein CASSLDRGVINSPLHF.

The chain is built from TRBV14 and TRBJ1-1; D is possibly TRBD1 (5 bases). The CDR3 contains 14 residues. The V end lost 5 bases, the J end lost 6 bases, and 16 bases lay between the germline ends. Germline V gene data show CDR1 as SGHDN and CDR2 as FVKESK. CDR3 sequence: CASSTRGGTAEAFF. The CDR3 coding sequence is TGTGCCAGCAGCACCCGGGGGGGGACGGCTGAAGCTTTCTTT.

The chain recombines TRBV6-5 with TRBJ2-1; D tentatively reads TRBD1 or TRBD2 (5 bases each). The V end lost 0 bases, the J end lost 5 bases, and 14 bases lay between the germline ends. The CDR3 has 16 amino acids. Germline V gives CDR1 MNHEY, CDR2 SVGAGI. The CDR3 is CASSYSPGLPHNEQFF. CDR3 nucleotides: TGTGCCAGCAGTTACTCCCCGGGGCTTCCTCACAATGAGCAGTTCTTC.

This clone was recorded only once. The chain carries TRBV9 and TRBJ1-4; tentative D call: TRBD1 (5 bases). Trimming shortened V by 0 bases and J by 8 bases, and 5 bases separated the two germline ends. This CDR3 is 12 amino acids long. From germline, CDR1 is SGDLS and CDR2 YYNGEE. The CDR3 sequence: CASSVEGEKLFF. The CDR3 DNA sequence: TGTGCCAGCAGCGTAGAGGGGGAAAAACTGTTTTTT.

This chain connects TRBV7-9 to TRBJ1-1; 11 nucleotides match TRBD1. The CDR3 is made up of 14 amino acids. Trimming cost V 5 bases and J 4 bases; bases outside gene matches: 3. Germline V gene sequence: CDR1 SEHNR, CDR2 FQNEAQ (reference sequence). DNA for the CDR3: TGTGCCAGCAGCGGACAGGGGGCGACCACTGAAGCTTTCTTT. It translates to CASSGQGATTEAFF.

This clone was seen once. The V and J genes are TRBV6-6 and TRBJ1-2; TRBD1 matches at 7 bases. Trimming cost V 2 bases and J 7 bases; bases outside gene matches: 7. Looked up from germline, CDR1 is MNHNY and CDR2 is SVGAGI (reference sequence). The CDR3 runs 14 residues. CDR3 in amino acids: CASSYPDREGGYTF. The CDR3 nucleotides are TGTGCCAGCAGTTACCCCGACAGGGAAGGTGGCTACACCTTC.

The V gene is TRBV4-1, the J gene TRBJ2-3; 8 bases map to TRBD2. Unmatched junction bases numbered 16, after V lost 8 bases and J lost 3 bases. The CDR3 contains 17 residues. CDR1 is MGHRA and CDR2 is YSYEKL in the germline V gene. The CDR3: CASQTGGGPSVTDTQYF. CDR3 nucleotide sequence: TGCGCCAGCCAAACCGGCGGGGGGCCGAGTGTTACAGATACGCAGTATTTT.

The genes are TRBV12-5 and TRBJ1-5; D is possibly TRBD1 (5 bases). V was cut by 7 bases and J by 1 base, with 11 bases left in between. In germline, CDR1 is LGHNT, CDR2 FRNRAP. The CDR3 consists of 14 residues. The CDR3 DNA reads TGTGCTAGTGTCGGGGACGGAAGCAATCAGCCCCAGCATTTT. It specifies CASVGDGSNQPQHF.

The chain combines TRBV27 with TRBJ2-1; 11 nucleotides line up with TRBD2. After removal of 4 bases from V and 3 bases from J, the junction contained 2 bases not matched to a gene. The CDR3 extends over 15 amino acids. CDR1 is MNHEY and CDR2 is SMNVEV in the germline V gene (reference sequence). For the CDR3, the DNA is TGTGCCAGCAGTTCTCTAGCGGGGGGCTACAATGAGCAGTTCTTC. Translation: CASSSLAGGYNEQFF.

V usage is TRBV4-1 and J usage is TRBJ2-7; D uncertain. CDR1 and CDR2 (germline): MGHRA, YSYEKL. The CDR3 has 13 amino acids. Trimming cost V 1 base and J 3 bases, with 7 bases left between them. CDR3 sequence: CASSQGGDYEQYF. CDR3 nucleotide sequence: TGCGCCAGCAGCCAAGGTGGGGACTACGAGCAGTACTTC.

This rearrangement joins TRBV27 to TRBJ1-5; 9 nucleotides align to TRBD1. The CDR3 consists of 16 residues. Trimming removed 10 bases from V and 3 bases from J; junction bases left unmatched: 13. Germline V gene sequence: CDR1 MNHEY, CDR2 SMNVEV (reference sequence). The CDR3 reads CAIKPGTGLANQPQHF. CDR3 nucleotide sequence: TGTGCCATCAAACCCGGGACAGGGCTCGCCAATCAGCCCCAGCATTTT.

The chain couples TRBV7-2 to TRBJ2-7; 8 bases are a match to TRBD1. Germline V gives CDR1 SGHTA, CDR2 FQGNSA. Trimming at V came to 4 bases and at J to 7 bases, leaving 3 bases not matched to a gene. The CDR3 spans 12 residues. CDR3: CASSWDRFEQYF. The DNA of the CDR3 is TGTGCCAGCAGCTGGGACAGGTTTGAGCAGTACTTC.

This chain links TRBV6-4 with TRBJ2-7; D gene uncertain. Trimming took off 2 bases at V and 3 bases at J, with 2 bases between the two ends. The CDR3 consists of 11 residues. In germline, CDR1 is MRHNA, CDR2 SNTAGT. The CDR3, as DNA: TGTGCCAGCAGTGACGGCTACGAGCAGTACTTC. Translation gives CASSDGYEQYF.

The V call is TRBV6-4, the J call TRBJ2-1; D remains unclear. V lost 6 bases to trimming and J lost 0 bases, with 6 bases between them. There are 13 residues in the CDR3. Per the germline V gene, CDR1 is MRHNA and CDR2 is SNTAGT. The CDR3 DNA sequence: TGTGCCAGCAGCGAGAGCTCCTACAATGAGCAGTTCTTC. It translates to CASSESSYNEQFF.

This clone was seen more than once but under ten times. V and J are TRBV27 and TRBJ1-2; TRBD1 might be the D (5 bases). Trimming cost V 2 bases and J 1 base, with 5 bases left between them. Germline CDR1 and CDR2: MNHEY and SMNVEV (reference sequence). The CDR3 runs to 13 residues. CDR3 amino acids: CASSLQGNYGYTF. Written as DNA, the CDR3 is TGTGCCAGCAGTTTACAGGGTAACTATGGCTACACCTTC.